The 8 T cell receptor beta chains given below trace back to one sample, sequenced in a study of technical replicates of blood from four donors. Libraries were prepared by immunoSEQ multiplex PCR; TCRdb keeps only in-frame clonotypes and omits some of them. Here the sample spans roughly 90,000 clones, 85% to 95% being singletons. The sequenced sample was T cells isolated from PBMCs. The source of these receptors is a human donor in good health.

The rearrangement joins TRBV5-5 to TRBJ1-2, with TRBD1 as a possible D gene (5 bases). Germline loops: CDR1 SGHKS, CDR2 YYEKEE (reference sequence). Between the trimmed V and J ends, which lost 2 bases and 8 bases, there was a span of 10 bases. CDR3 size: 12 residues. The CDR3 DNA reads TGTGCCAGCAGCTTCTCAGGGCTCGGCTACACCTTC. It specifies CASSFSGLGYTF. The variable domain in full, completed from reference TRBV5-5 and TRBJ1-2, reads DAGVTQSPTHLIKTRGQQVTLRCSPISGHKSVSWYQQVLGQGPQFIFQYYEKEERGRGNFPDRFSARQFPNYSSELNVNALLLGDSALYLCASSFSGLGYTFGSGTRLTVV.

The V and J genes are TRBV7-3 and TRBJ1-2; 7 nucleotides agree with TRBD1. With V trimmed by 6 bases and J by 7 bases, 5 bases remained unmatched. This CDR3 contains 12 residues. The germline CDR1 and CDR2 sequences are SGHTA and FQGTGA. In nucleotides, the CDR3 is TGTGCCAGCAGGTCCCCAGGGGGTGGCTACACCTTC. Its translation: CASRSPGGGYTF.

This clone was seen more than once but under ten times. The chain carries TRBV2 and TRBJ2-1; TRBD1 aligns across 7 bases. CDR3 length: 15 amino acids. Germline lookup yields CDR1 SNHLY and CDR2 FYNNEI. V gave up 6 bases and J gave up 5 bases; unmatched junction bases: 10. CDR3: CASRARTGGNNEQFF. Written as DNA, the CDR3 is TGTGCCAGCAGAGCGCGGACAGGTGGTAACAATGAGCAGTTCTTC.

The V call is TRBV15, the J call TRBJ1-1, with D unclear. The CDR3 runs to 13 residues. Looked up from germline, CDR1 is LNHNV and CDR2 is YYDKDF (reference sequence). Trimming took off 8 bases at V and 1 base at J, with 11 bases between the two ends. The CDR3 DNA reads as TGTGCCACCCTTATGAGGGAGAACACTGAAGCTTTCTTT. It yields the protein CATLMRENTEAFF.

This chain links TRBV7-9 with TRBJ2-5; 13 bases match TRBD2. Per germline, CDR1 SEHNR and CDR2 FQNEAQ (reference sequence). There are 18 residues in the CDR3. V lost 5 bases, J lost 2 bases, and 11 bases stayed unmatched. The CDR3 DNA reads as TGTGCCAGCAGCCCCGGGACTAGCGGGGCCGGGGGACAAGAGACCCAGTACTTC. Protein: CASSPGTSGAGGQETQYF.

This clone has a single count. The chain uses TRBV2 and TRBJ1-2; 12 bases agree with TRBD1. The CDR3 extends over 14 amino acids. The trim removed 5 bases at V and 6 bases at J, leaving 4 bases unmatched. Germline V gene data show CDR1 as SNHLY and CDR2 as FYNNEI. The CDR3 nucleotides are TGTGCCAGCAGTAGGGGACAGGGGGCGGATGGCTACACCTTC. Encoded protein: CASSRGQGADGYTF.

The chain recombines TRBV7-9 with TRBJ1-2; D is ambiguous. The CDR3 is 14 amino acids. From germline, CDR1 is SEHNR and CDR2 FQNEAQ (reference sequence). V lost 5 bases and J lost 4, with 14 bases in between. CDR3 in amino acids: CASSPDPSGYGYTF. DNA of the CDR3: TGTGCCAGCAGCCCGGATCCTTCGGGCTATGGCTACACCTTC.

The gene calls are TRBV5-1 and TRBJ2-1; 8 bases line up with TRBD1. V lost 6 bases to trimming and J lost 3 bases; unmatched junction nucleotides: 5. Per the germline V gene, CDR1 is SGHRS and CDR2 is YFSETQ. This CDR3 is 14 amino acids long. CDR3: CASKGDRNYNEQFF. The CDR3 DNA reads TGCGCCAGCAAGGGGGACAGGAACTACAATGAGCAGTTCTTC.